The 21 T cell receptor beta chains in this list originate from one sample, sequenced in a study of cytomegalovirus exposure and HLA in healthy donors. Both 60 Vbeta primers and 13 Jbeta primers went into the PCR. Sequenced by immunoSEQ multiplex PCR; TCRdb stores in-frame clones only, minus some. The data show roughly 100,000 clones, around 66% seen once. Sequencing was done on a sample of PBMCs. These receptors all stem from a woman aged 45 to 65 in good health and CMV-seronegative.

The V gene is TRBV5-1, the J gene TRBJ1-5, with unresolved D. This CDR3 is built from 14 residues. Germline CDR1 SGHRS, CDR2 YFSETQ. The V and J ends lost 0 bases and 4 bases respectively, with 8 bases between them. CDR3 sequence (DNA): TGCGCCAGCAGCTTGGGGGCTGGGAATCAGCCCCAGCATTTT. This sequence encodes CASSLGAGNQPQHF.

The CDR3 DNA follows: TGTGCCAGCAGCTTGACAGGGAATGCAGATACGCAGTATTTT. This translates into CASSLTGNADTQYF. J is TRBJ2-3 and V is TRBV7-8; 7 bases map to TRBD1. The CDR3 is made up of 14 amino acids. Germline CDR1 SGHVS, CDR2 FQNEAQ. Germline trimming cut 3 bases from V and 4 bases from J; bases unmatched to any gene: 4.

This clone was seen just once. The genes are TRBV4-1 and TRBJ2-1, with 9 nucleotides matching TRBD1. Germline CDR1 MGHRA, CDR2 YSYEKL. J gave up 5 bases and V 1 base, and 6 bases lay outside the gene matches. The CDR3 has 16 amino acids. CDR3 sequence reads: CASSQVPGTGNNEQFF. CDR3 sequence (DNA): TGCGCCAGCAGCCAAGTGCCCGGGACAGGGAACAATGAGCAGTTCTTC.

CDR3 loop: CASSLGRGTQYF. As DNA, the CDR3 is TGTGCCAGCAGCTTAGGACGGGGGACGCAGTATTTT. The rearrangement links TRBV7-2 to TRBJ2-3; D perhaps matches TRBD2 (6 bases). The CDR3 totals 12 residues. V was pared by 1 base and J by 9 bases, with 8 bases between. CDR1 and CDR2 (germline): SGHTA, FQGNSA.

As regards this clone: A junction boundary mismatches the germline segment, possibly from a read error. J is TRBJ2-7 and V is TRBV7-7; 7 bases map to TRBD1. Per the germline V gene, CDR1 is SSHAT and CDR2 is FNYEAQ (reference sequence). This CDR3 comprises 14 residues. The CDR3 DNA follows: TGTGCTAGCAGCCCCCGGACAGGTTCGGCCGAGCAGTACTTC. As protein: CASSPRTGSAEQYF.

There are a few counts of this clone. The chain combines TRBV10-3 with TRBJ1-4; 9 bases align to TRBD1. The CDR3 length is 13 residues. Unmatched junction bases numbered 5, after V lost 10 bases and J lost 5 bases. From germline, CDR1 is ENHRY and CDR2 SYGVKD. The CDR3: CATAGQGNEKLFF. CDR3 nucleotide sequence: TGTGCCACCGCGGGACAGGGAAATGAAAAACTGTTTTTT.

This clone appeared a few times. The rearrangement joins TRBV7-5 to TRBJ1-1. TRBV7-5 is an annotated pseudogene. This CDR3 region has 15 residues. For the CDR3, the DNA is TGTGTCAGAAGCTTAGCGATGGCGAGGAGTACTGAAGCTTTCTTT. Amino acids: CVRSLAMARSTEAFF.

CDR3 in DNA: TGTGCCAGCAGTGAAATTTATTTGGGACAGGGTGGTTTTAATGAGCAGTTCTTC. Its translation: CASSEIYLGQGGFNEQFF. The rearrangement links TRBV2 to TRBJ2-1; 9 bases align to TRBD1. Germline assignment: CDR1 SNHLY and CDR2 FYNNEI. The CDR3 has 18 residues. J gave up 7 bases and V 2 bases, and 15 bases lay outside the gene matches.

The gene calls are TRBV4-2 and TRBJ1-4; maybe TRBD1 (6 bases). CDR3 length equals 13 residues. Germline CDR1 reads LGHNA; CDR2 reads YNFKEQ. V was trimmed by 5 bases and J by 8 bases, leaving 12 bases between them. The DNA of the CDR3 is TGTGCCAGCAGCAGATCAGGGGAGGAAAAACTGTTTTTT. Translation: CASSRSGEEKLFF.

This rearrangement joins TRBV2 to TRBJ2-7; the match to TRBD1 covers 7 bases. V gave up 7 bases and J gave up 0 bases; unmatched junction bases: 6. This CDR3 comprises 14 residues. Germline values: CDR1 SNHLY, CDR2 FYNNEI. The CDR3: CASTLTGSSYEQYF. In DNA form, the CDR3 reads TGTGCCAGCACCTTGACAGGGAGCTCCTACGAGCAGTACTTC.

This clone turned up a few times. The chain links TRBV4-2 to TRBJ1-1, with D possibly TRBD1 on 5 matching bases. Germline V gives CDR1 LGHNA, CDR2 YNFKEQ. V lost 6 bases and J 1 base, leaving 18 bases between the germline ends. The CDR3 runs 16 residues. The CDR3 DNA reads TGTGCCAGCAGAGACCTGGGGGGAGCGGGGAACACTGAAGCTTTCTTT. This sequence encodes CASRDLGGAGNTEAFF.

The rearrangement uses TRBV7-8 and TRBJ2-5; D gene ambiguous. The CDR3 covers 15 residues. Per germline, CDR1 SGHVS and CDR2 FQNEAQ. V was trimmed by 4 bases and J by 3 bases, leaving 15 bases between them. This chain's CDR3 is CASSSLEEREETQYF. The CDR3 DNA follows: TGTGCCAGCAGCTCCCTCGAGGAGCGTGAAGAGACCCAGTACTTC.

The chain couples TRBV9 to TRBJ2-3; tentative D call: TRBD1 (5 bases). V was trimmed by 0 bases and J by 3 bases, leaving 8 bases between them. CDR1 and CDR2 (germline): SGDLS, YYNGEE. The CDR3 spans 14 residues. CDR3 bases: TGTGCCAGCAGCGTAGGGACAAAGACAGATACGCAGTATTTT. It encodes CASSVGTKTDTQYF.

The genes are TRBV6-5 and TRBJ2-7; TRBD2 is a possible D gene (5 bases). V lost 0 bases to trimming and J lost 6 bases, with 12 bases between them. Germline CDR1 and CDR2: MNHEY and SVGAGI. The CDR3 length is 14 residues. The CDR3 nucleotides read TGTGCCAGCAGTTACTCGTATGGGGAGCGCGAGCAGTACTTC. Protein: CASSYSYGEREQYF.

The chain recombines TRBV7-9 with TRBJ1-4; weak D call: TRBD1 (6 bases). The CDR3 runs 15 residues. Germline CDR1 reads SEHNR; CDR2 reads FQNEAQ (reference sequence). Trimming removed 3 bases at V and 8 bases at J, with 16 bases between. The CDR3 region is CASSLSAGAGEKLFF. Here the CDR3 DNA reads TGTGCCAGCAGCTTGTCCGCAGGGGCAGGAGAAAAACTGTTTTTT. The entire variable domain, with the rest obtained from reference TRBV7-9 and TRBJ1-4, is as follows: DTGVSQNPRHKITKRGQNVTFRCDPISEHNRLYWYRQTLGQGPEFLTYFQNEAQLEKSRLLSDRFSAERPKGSFSTLEIQRTEQGDSAMYLCASSLSAGAGEKLFFGSGTQLSVL.

This sequence joins TRBV27 and TRBJ1-6; 8 bases fit TRBD1. The V segment lost 5 bases and the J segment 7 bases; nucleotides outside the gene matches: 10. The CDR3 is 16 amino acids. Germline V gene sequence: CDR1 MNHEY, CDR2 SMNVEV (reference sequence). The CDR3 nucleotides are TGTGCCAGCAGTATTCACCGTGGACAGGGAAATTCACCCCTCCACTTT. Residues: CASSIHRGQGNSPLHF.

The V gene is TRBV25-1, the J gene TRBJ2-7; D perhaps matches TRBD2 (6 bases). V lost 1 base and J lost 3, with 10 bases in between. Germline V CDR1 and CDR2: MGHDK, SYGVNS. The CDR3 is 14 amino acids. This chain's CDR3 is CASSELGLNYEQYF. The CDR3 DNA reads as TGTGCCAGCAGTGAATTGGGACTCAACTACGAGCAGTACTTC.

This sequence joins TRBV5-4 and TRBJ2-5, with D possibly being TRBD2 (5 bases). This CDR3 region has 17 residues. The V gene's germline CDR1 is SGHNT and CDR2 YYREEE (reference sequence). Trimming removed 0 bases from V and 5 bases from J, with 20 bases in between. The CDR3 sequence is CASSLAKHRDLLETQYF. CDR3 nucleotide sequence: TGTGCCAGCAGCTTGGCCAAGCACCGGGATCTTCTGGAGACCCAGTACTTC.

V and J are TRBV19 and TRBJ2-2, with D possibly matching TRBD1 (6 bases). CDR3 length: 15 amino acids. Germline CDR1 and CDR2: LNHDA and SQIVND (reference sequence). The ends were cut back, 9 bases at V and 3 bases at J, with 17 bases in the middle. CDR3 nucleotides: TGTGCCAGCTGCCGCAGGGGAGACCACACCGGGGAGCTGTTTTTT. Translation: CASCRRGDHTGELFF.

The sample holds a few counts of this clone. The V gene is TRBV25-1, the J gene TRBJ2-7; no firm D call. The CDR3 loop spans 13 amino acids. Germline loops: CDR1 MGHDK, CDR2 SYGVNS. V shed 2 bases and J shed 1 base, with 6 bases lying between them. This chain's CDR3 is CASSELSSYEQYF. Written as DNA, the CDR3 is TGTGCCAGCAGTGAACTAAGTTCCTACGAGCAGTACTTC.

This clone was observed a handful of times. The V gene is TRBV5-1, the J gene TRBJ2-5; 11 bases fit TRBD2. V lost 4 bases and J lost 1; bases outside the gene matches: 9. CDR3 length: 17 amino acids. Germline V CDR1 and CDR2: SGHRS, YFSETQ. As DNA, the CDR3 is TGCGCCAGCAGCCTGGGGGCTAGCGGGGGGACCCAAGAGACCCAGTACTTC. The encoded protein is CASSLGASGGTQETQYF.